These T cell receptor beta chains were read from a single sample in a study of blood T cells in healthy people across ages. TCRdb analysed the 5' RACE reads with MiXCR anew, one entry per CDR3 protein. The sample lists hundreds of thousands of distinct CDR3 sequences; 49% were seen once. The sequenced material came from blood. The receptor source for this set is a woman aged 60 to 75 in good health. Both conserved end residues are part of each CDR3. The D gene is left open where the match is weak. Size tells how often a clone was seen (once, few, many) or the class of an expanded clone, and some rows leave it out.

v_call,clone_size,j_call,d_call,cdr3_nt,cdr3_aa
TRBV7-2,few,TRBJ2-5,NA,TGTGCCAGCAGCTACCGTGGGGTCTCTGTGGAGACCCAGTACTTC,CASSYRGVSVETQYF
TRBV7-2,few,TRBJ2-1,TRBD1,TGTGCCAGCAGCTTATGGACAGGAGTAGGAAATGAGCAGTTCTTC,CASSLWTGVGNEQFF
TRBV6-5,NA,TRBJ1-1,NA,TGTGCCAGCAGTTACTCAACGTATACGGACACTGAAGCTTTCTTT,CASSYSTYTDTEAFF
TRBV11-1,many,TRBJ2-7,TRBD2,TGTGCCAGCCGCTGGGGGGGCGAGCAGTACTTC,CASRWGGEQYF
TRBV20-1,NA,TRBJ2-5,NA,TGCAGTGCTGGGACCGTCGAGACCCAGTACTTC,CSAGTVETQYF
TRBV6-6,NA,TRBJ2-7,NA,TGTGCCAGCAGTTATGTCGGGAGCTCCTACAATGAGCAGTACTTC,CASSYVGSSYNEQYF
TRBV5-5,few,TRBJ2-4,NA,TGTGCCAGCAGCTTCAGTGTGGGGATAGCCAAAAACATTCAGTACTTC,CASSFSVGIAKNIQYF
TRBV20-1,NA,TRBJ2-1,TRBD2,TGCAGTGCTAGACCGGGACTAGCGGCCCGAAGCTCCTACAATGAGCAGTTCTTC,CSARPGLAARSSYNEQFF
TRBV6-6,NA,TRBJ2-5,NA,TGTGCCAGCTTGGGACTGCAAGAGACCCAGTACTTC,CASLGLQETQYF
TRBV27,NA,TRBJ2-1,TRBD2,TGTGCCAGCAGCCTAGCGGGCTGGACCAGTGAGCAGTTCTTC,CASSLAGWTSEQFF
TRBV7-2,NA,TRBJ1-6,NA,TGTGCCAGCAGCGTTCACGGGACTATCCCTAATTCACCCCTCCACTTT,CASSVHGTIPNSPLHF
TRBV6-2/TRBV6-3,NA,TRBJ2-7,NA,TGTGCCAGCAGTCTCTTGGGGGGCCCCACCCACGAGCAGTACTTC,CASSLLGGPTHEQYF
TRBV4-3,NA,TRBJ2-5,NA,TGCGCCAGCAGCCAAGATGATAGGGGCCAAGAGACCCAGTACTTC,CASSQDDRGQETQYF
TRBV6-1,NA,TRBJ2-7,NA,TGTGCCAACAGAAGGATGGGCTACGAGCAGTACTTC,CANRRMGYEQYF
TRBV24-1,NA,TRBJ2-7,NA,TGTGCCACCAGTGATTTGTCTCAGGGAAGAGATGAGCAGTACTTC,CATSDLSQGRDEQYF
TRBV6-5,once,TRBJ2-6,NA,TGTGCCAGCGGGGGGCATACATGGACTGGGGCCAACGTCCTGACTTTC,CASGGHTWTGANVLTF
TRBV27,NA,TRBJ2-7,TRBD1,TGTGCCAGCAGCCGGGACAGGGTTTACAATGAGCAGTACTTC,CASSRDRVYNEQYF
TRBV7-3,NA,TRBJ2-7,TRBD2,TGTGCCAGCAGCGCACTAGGGACTAGCGGAATCTACGAGCAGTACTTC,CASSALGTSGIYEQYF
TRBV6-1,NA,TRBJ2-5,TRBD2,TGTGCCAGCAGTGTAGCTAGCGGGGTATCCCAAGAGACCCAGTACTTC,CASSVASGVSQETQYF
TRBV6-1,once,TRBJ2-4,NA,TGTGCCAGTAGCCCCGGACAGCCCAGGGACATTCAGTACTTC,CASSPGQPRDIQYF
TRBV5-5,few,TRBJ2-2,NA,TGTGCCAGCAGCTTGGCGCTAGGGGAGAACACCGGGGAGCTGTTTTTT,CASSLALGENTGELFF
TRBV27,NA,TRBJ1-6,TRBD1,TGTGCCAGCAGTCGACGCGGGACAGAGAGTTCACCCCTCCACTTT,CASSRRGTESSPLHF
TRBV7-2,NA,TRBJ2-5,NA,TGTGCCAGCAGCTTAGAGGGGTCGGAGGGGACCCAGTACTTC,CASSLEGSEGTQYF
TRBV10-3,few,TRBJ2-5,TRBD2,TGTGCCATCAGTGACTGGCGGGAGGAAGAGACCCAGTACTTC,CAISDWREEETQYF
TRBV5-8,NA,TRBJ2-1,NA,TGTGCCAGCAGCTTGGTAGTGAGCCTCCAGTACAATGAGCAGTTCTTC,CASSLVVSLQYNEQFF
TRBV3-1,few,TRBJ2-3,TRBD2,TGTGCCAGCAGCCAAGTCGCGGGAGGGTCTAGCACAGATACGCAGTATTTT,CASSQVAGGSSTDTQYF
TRBV9,NA,TRBJ1-6,TRBD1,TGTGCCAGCAGCGTAGAGGGACAGGGTCAATCACCCCTCCACTTT,CASSVEGQGQSPLHF
TRBV27,NA,TRBJ1-1,NA,TGTGCCAGCAGTCCCGGATGGGCTAGGAAGGGGGTGAACACTGAAGCTTTCTTT,CASSPGWARKGVNTEAFF
TRBV12-3/TRBV12-4,NA,TRBJ2-4,NA,TGTGCCAGCAGCCCCCTGGGGAGGGGGAATCTAGCCAAAAACATTCAGTACTTC,CASSPLGRGNLAKNIQYF
TRBV20-1,NA,TRBJ1-5,NA,TGCAGTGCTAGGCCAAGCAATCAGCCCCAGCATTTT,CSARPSNQPQHF
TRBV6-2/TRBV6-3,NA,TRBJ1-1,NA,TGTGCCAGCAGTTATTCCGGGACAACAAGGGAGGGAACTGAAGCTTTCTTT,CASSYSGTTREGTEAFF
TRBV6-6,NA,TRBJ1-1,NA,TGTGCCAGCAGTTCCCGGGCGACGGGGACTGAAGCTTTCTTT,CASSSRATGTEAFF
TRBV6-5,NA,TRBJ2-5,TRBD2,TGTGCCAGCAGAAAGAGGGGGACTAGCTTGGGAGAGACCCAGTACTTC,CASRKRGTSLGETQYF
TRBV7-2,many,TRBJ2-7,TRBD1,TGTGCCAGCAGCTTAGCAGCAGCAGGGGGCGACGAGCAGTACTTC,CASSLAAAGGDEQYF
TRBV5-1,few,TRBJ2-3,NA,TGCGCCAGCAAAGATAGCACAGATACGCAGTATTTT,CASKDSTDTQYF
TRBV2,NA,TRBJ2-1,TRBD2,TGTGCCGGCAGTGAGACTAGCGCATACAATGAGCAGTTCTTC,CAGSETSAYNEQFF
TRBV3-1,NA,TRBJ2-3,TRBD2,TGTGCCAGCAGCCACAGCCGGCGGGAGGAAGGAGATACGCAGTATTTT,CASSHSRREEGDTQYF
TRBV18,NA,TRBJ2-3,TRBD2,TGTGCCAGCTCGGAGGACCTAGCGGGAGACGGCACAGATACGCAGTATTTT,CASSEDLAGDGTDTQYF
TRBV6-2/TRBV6-3,many,TRBJ2-5,NA,TGTGCCAGCAGCTTAGGGGCTGAGACCCAGTACTTC,CASSLGAETQYF
TRBV7-3,many,TRBJ2-5,TRBD1,TGTGCCAGCAGTTCCAGGGGGCAAGAGACCCAGTACTTC,CASSSRGQETQYF
TRBV5-1,NA,TRBJ2-1,TRBD2,TGCGCCAGCAGCTTGGGGGTACTAGCGATATACAATGAGCAGTTCTTC,CASSLGVLAIYNEQFF
TRBV29-1,few,TRBJ2-7,TRBD2,TGCAGCGTTGAATCGAGCGGGGCTTCCTACGAGCAGTACTTC,CSVESSGASYEQYF
TRBV12-3/TRBV12-4,few,TRBJ2-4,NA,TGTGCCAGCAGTTATCAGGGGGCCAAAAACATTCAGTACTTC,CASSYQGAKNIQYF
TRBV18,NA,TRBJ2-1,NA,TGTGCCAGCTCACCATCTTTTCGGCGGGAAACCTACAATGAGCAGTTCTTC,CASSPSFRRETYNEQFF
TRBV10-3,few,TRBJ2-7,NA,TGTGCCATCAGAAGGGGGTCCTCCTACGAGCAGTACTTC,CAIRRGSSYEQYF
TRBV20-1,NA,TRBJ1-2,NA,TGCAGTGCGGAGCTTGATCATGGCTACACCTTC,CSAELDHGYTF
TRBV7-9,few,TRBJ2-7,NA,TGTGCCAGCAGCTCTGACGGCATCTCCTACAATGAGCAGTACTTC,CASSSDGISYNEQYF
TRBV7-2,NA,TRBJ1-4,NA,TGTGCCGGCAGCTTACAGGGATCTTTATATGAAAAACTGTTTTTT,CAGSLQGSLYEKLFF
TRBV27,few,TRBJ2-5,TRBD1,TGTGCCAGCAGGATCCAGGGGGCTCTGGGAGAGGGGTACTTC,CASRIQGALGEGYF
TRBV29-1,NA,TRBJ2-7,TRBD1,TGCAGCTCCCGGGACAGGGTTACCTACGAGCAGTACTTC,CSSRDRVTYEQYF